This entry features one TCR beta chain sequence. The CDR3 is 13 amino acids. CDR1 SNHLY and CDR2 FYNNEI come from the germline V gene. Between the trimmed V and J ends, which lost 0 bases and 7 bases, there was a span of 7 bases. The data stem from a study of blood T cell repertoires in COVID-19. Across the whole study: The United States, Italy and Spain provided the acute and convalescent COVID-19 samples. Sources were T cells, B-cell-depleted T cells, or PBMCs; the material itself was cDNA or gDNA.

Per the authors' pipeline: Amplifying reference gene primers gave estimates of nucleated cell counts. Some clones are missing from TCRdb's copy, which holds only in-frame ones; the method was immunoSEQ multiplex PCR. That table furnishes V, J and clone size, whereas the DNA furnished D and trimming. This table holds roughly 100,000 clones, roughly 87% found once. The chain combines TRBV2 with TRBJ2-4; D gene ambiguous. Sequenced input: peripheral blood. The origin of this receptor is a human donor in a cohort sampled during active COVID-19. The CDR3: CASSEAKANIQYF. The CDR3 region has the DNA TGTGCCAGCAGTGAAGCGAAAGCGAACATTCAGTACTTC.